This TCR beta chain comes out of a study of T cells in Graves' hyperthyroidism and ophthalmopathy. General study findings and limits: Blood also carried most thyroid clonotypes expanded above 0.001. Progression to ophthalmopathy was predicted a median of 6.5 months early.

Amplified TCR beta CDR3 regions came from RNA transcripts. A set of HTBI primers served as the primers for a first-round RT-PCR of the TCR CDR3. TCRdb called the multiplex PCR reads again in MiXCR, with one record for every CDR3 protein. The sample consists of 480,000 or so distinct CDR3 sequences, roughly 45% of them appearing once. This clonotype occurred many times. Its antigen is undetermined. Trimming stripped 3 bases from V and 3 bases from J, with 11 bases between. The CDR3 has 15 amino acids. Every diagnosis used clinical symptoms, serum thyroxine and TRAb, thyroid ultrasound and orbital computed tomography.

The source of this sequence is an adult woman with Graves' disease, either hyperthyroidism or ophthalmopathy (not recorded which). This rearrangement joins TRBV12-3 or TRBV12-4 to TRBJ1-4; D not certain. Sequenced input: peripheral blood or thyroid tissue (not recorded which). This CDR3 is CASSFLSKPNEKLFF. DNA for the CDR3: TGTGCCAGCAGTTTTCTAAGCAAGCCTAATGAAAAACTGTTTTTT.